The 4 T cell receptor beta chains given below trace back to one sample, sequenced in a study of shared clonotypes between healthy human individuals. Method: immunoSEQ multiplex PCR; TCRdb's copy keeps in-frame clones and lacks some. The table has over a million clones, 75% to 85% seen once. The sample was memory CD4+ T cells from PBMCs. Subset described: CD45RA-negative fraction. The receptors were gathered from a man between 18 and 29 years old in good health. Some clones in this sample may be carry-over from other donors' samples.

This clone has only a few counts. V usage is TRBV2 and J usage is TRBJ2-2; TRBD1 agrees at 8 bases. V lost 5 bases and J lost 0; bases outside the gene matches: 5. The CDR3 contains 16 residues. Germline V gene data show CDR1 as SNHLY and CDR2 as FYNNEI. CDR3 sequence: CASSKEQGANTGELFF. The CDR3 region has the DNA TGTGCCAGCAGTAAGGAACAGGGGGCGAACACCGGGGAGCTGTTTTTT.

The chain employs TRBV29-1 and TRBJ1-2; D call uncertain. V was clipped by 1 base and J by 5 bases, with 14 bases between them. Germline-derived CDR1 and CDR2 are SQVTM and ANQGSEA. This CDR3 is 14 amino acids long. CDR3 nucleotide sequence: TGCAGCGTTGAAGGGTCAGGAAAACTATATGGCTACACCTTC. This gives the protein CSVEGSGKLYGYTF.

This chain joins TRBV30 and TRBJ1-1, with D perhaps TRBD1 (6 bases). The CDR3 is 13 amino acids. With 2 bases removed from V and 4 bases from J, the gap between germline ends came to 11 bases. Per germline, CDR1 GTSNPN and CDR2 SVGIG (reference sequence). The CDR3 spells CAWSYRVGTEAFF. CDR3 bases: TGTGCCTGGAGTTACAGGGTCGGCACTGAAGCTTTCTTT.

The chain employs TRBV5-1 and TRBJ1-2; the D gene is possibly TRBD1 (6 bases). Germline values: CDR1 SGHRS, CDR2 YFSETQ. With 0 bases removed from V and 1 base from J, the gap between germline ends came to 10 bases. The CDR3 spans 15 residues. CDR3 loop: CASSLEGRGNYGYTF. As DNA, the CDR3 is TGCGCCAGCAGCTTGGAGGGCAGGGGTAACTATGGCTACACCTTC. The whole variable domain, remainder taken from reference TRBV5-1 and TRBJ1-2, is KAGVTQTPRYLIKTRGQQVTLSCSPISGHRSVSWYQQTPGQGLQFLFEYFSETQRNKGNFPGRFSGRQFSNSRSEMNVSTLELGDSALYLCASSLEGRGNYGYTFGSGTRLTVV.